The next 13 T cell receptor beta chains were all read from a single sample in a study of T-cell reconstitution after alpha-beta-depleted transplantation in children. TCRbeta library preparation incorporated unique molecular identifiers. A single record per CDR3 protein comes from TCRdb applying MiXCR to the PCR reads. The sample carries more than 500,000 distinct CDR3 sequences, about an eighth recorded once. The sample was PBMCs, mostly from graft donor cells, taken 180 days after TCRalphabeta/CD19-depleted stem cell transplant. These receptors were obtained from a female patient between 2 and 15 years old who had a stem cell transplant for aplastic anemia, so the T cells may come from the graft donor.

Only a few counts were recorded for this clonotype. This chain uses TRBV20-1 with TRBJ1-2, with D possibly TRBD1 on 6 matching bases. V was clipped by 0 bases and J by 7 bases, with 15 bases between them. Germline V gene data show CDR1 as DFQATT and CDR2 as SNEGSKA (reference sequence). CDR3 length: 14 amino acids. The CDR3 loop is CSARELTGSGGYTF. For the CDR3, the DNA is TGCAGTGCTAGAGAGTTGACAGGCTCGGGTGGCTACACCTTC.

The chain employs TRBV7-8 and TRBJ2-1; a possible D gene is TRBD1 (5 bases). CDR1 is SGHVS and CDR2 is FQNEAQ in the germline V gene. V dropped 4 bases and J dropped 1 base, with 14 bases sitting between them. This CDR3 has 16 residues. CDR3 DNA sequence: TGTGCCAGCAGCTCGCAGGGTATAGGGTCCTACAATGAGCAGTTCTTC. Amino acids: CASSSQGIGSYNEQFF.

V is TRBV29-1 and J is TRBJ2-6; D is ambiguous. Germline loops: CDR1 SQVTM, CDR2 ANQGSEA. CDR3 length equals 12 residues. The ends were cut back, 4 bases at V and 1 base at J, with 2 bases in the middle. CDR3 sequence (DNA): TGCAGCGTTGTGTCTGGGGCCAACGTCCTGACTTTC. Translating it yields CSVVSGANVLTF.

This rearrangement joins TRBV3-1 to TRBJ2-7, with 9 bases matching TRBD1. J gave up 3 bases and V 5 bases, and 11 bases lay outside the gene matches. Germline values: CDR1 LGHDT, CDR2 YNNKEL (reference sequence). This CDR3 has 16 amino acids. The CDR3 region is CASSNPGQGSIYEQYF. In DNA form, the CDR3 reads TGTGCCAGCAGCAACCCGGGACAGGGCTCGATCTACGAGCAGTACTTC.

This clonotype was seen repeatedly, ten times or more. The chain is built from TRBV5-1 and TRBJ2-1; 11 nucleotides line up with TRBD2. The V and J ends lost 4 bases and 5 bases, in that order; junction bases with no gene match: 8. There are 16 residues in the CDR3. Germline CDR1 and CDR2: SGHRS and YFSETQ. The CDR3 DNA reads as TGCGCCAGCAGCCTGACCGGGACTAGCGGTGACAATGAGCAGTTCTTC. It is translated as CASSLTGTSGDNEQFF.

V gene TRBV27 combines with J gene TRBJ2-7; TRBD2 agrees at 8 bases. The CDR3 length is 15 residues. V lost 5 bases to trimming and J lost 7 bases; unmatched junction nucleotides: 13. Germline V gives CDR1 MNHEY, CDR2 SMNVEV (reference sequence). As DNA, the CDR3 is TGTGCCAGCAGTCCTTCACTAGCGGTCTCTGGGGAGCAGTACTTC. Its translation: CASSPSLAVSGEQYF.

The V and J genes are TRBV4-1 and TRBJ2-7, with 9 positions matching TRBD2. This CDR3 is 18 amino acids long. Germline CDR1 MGHRA, CDR2 YSYEKL. The trim removed 2 bases at V and 0 bases at J, leaving 11 bases unmatched. The DNA for the CDR3 is TGCGCCAGCAGCCAACAATTACCTTTAGCGGGAGTCTCCTACGAGCAGTACGTC. It encodes CASSQQLPLAGVSYEQYV.

The CDR3 region is CASSPPGGSRHGYTF. The CDR3 region has the DNA TGTGCCAGCAGTCCCCCTGGAGGGAGTCGGCATGGCTACACCTTC. The chain has TRBV28 and TRBJ1-2, with D unresolved. This CDR3 region has 15 residues. The ends were cut back, 5 bases at V and 6 bases at J, with 19 bases in the middle. The germline V gene has CDR1 MDHEN and CDR2 SYDVKM.

The sample holds a few counts of this clonotype. This CDR3 is CASSYRAGRYEQYF. The CDR3 bases are TGTGCCAGCAGTTACCGGGCAGGGAGATACGAGCAGTACTTC. The J gene is TRBJ2-7, the V gene TRBV6-5; D may correspond to TRBD1 or TRBD2 (5 bases each). Between the trimmed V and J ends, which lost 2 bases and 4 bases, there was a span of 12 bases. CDR1 is MNHEY, CDR2 SVGAGI, per germline. The CDR3 consists of 14 residues.

This clonotype was seen more than once but under ten times. This chain uses TRBV12-3 or TRBV12-4 with TRBJ2-2; 10 bases are a match to TRBD2. The CDR3 is made up of 14 amino acids. The trim removed 9 bases at V and 6 bases at J, leaving 7 bases unmatched. CDR3 DNA sequence: TGTGCCAGTCACCTAGCGGGAGCTCCCGGGGAGCTGTTTTTT. Translation gives CASHLAGAPGELFF.

This clonotype was counted ten times or more. The chain employs TRBV6-1 and TRBJ2-1, with D possibly called TRBD1 or TRBD2 (5 bases each). The germline gives CDR1 MNHNS, CDR2 SASEGT. The CDR3 runs 17 residues. Trimming took off 6 bases at V and 0 bases at J, with 18 bases between the two ends. The CDR3 DNA follows: TGTGCCAGCAGAAATCCCCCGGGACCAAGCTCCTACAATGAGCAGTTCTTC. Its protein product is CASRNPPGPSSYNEQFF.

This clonotype was counted only a few times. This chain joins TRBV9 and TRBJ1-6; no clear D gene. The CDR3 extends over 16 amino acids. The germline V and J ends were trimmed by 2 bases and 0 bases, with 9 bases remaining between them. Germline V CDR1 and CDR2: SGDLS, YYNGEE. CDR3 sequence: CASSVGSSSYNSPLHF. Written as DNA, the CDR3 is TGTGCCAGCAGCGTCGGGAGTAGCTCCTATAATTCACCCCTCCACTTT.

The V and J genes are TRBV9 and TRBJ2-3; 9 positions agree with TRBD2. The CDR3 totals 16 residues. In germline, CDR1 is SGDLS, CDR2 YYNGEE. V was pared by 4 bases and J by 2 bases, with 8 bases of the junction left unmatched. Here the CDR3 DNA reads TGTGCCAGCAGCCCCAGACTAGCGGCCGTCACAGATACGCAGTATTTT. As protein: CASSPRLAAVTDTQYF.